The clone carrying this T cell receptor beta chain was picked up one time. Under the authors' procedure: Cell counts per sample came from amplifying reference gene primers. Measured with immunoSEQ multiplex PCR; TCRdb has only the in-frame clones, and not every one. The V and J calls and the clone size are those of that table, but D and trimming were determined from the DNA. Of about 300,000 clones detected, roughly 90% appear once; the ten largest clones hold about 9.8%. This sample is part of a study of blood T cell repertoires in COVID-19. Whole-study context: COVID-19 samples, acute and convalescent, were from the United States, Italy and Spain. T cells, B-cell-depleted T cells, or PBMCs provided the cDNA or gDNA that served as material.

This CDR3 has 15 residues. Germline assignment: CDR1 LGHDT and CDR2 YNNKEL (reference sequence). V was cut by 1 base and J by 4 bases, with 13 bases left in between. The origin of this receptor is a man aged 18 to 35 with active or convalescent COVID-19. The chain combines TRBV3-1 (or the pseudogene TRBV3-2) with TRBJ2-5; D call uncertain. The sequencing sample was made of peripheral blood. The chain's CDR3 is CASSQGQRGRETQYF. CDR3 DNA: TGTGCCAGCAGCCAAGGTCAGCGAGGAAGAGAGACCCAGTACTTC.